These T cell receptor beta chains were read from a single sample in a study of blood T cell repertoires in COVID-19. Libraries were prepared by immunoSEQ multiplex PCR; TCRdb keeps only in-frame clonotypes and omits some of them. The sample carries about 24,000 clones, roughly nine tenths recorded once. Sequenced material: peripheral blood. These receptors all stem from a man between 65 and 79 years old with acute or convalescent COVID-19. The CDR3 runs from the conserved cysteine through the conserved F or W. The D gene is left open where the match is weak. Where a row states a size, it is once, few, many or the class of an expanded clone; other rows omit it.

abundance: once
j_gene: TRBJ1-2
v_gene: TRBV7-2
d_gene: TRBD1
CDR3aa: CASSKTGGGGLGYTF
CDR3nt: TGTGCCAGCAGCAAAACCGGAGGGGGCGGGTTAGGCTACACCTTC

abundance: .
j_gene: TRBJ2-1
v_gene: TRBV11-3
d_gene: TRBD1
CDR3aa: CASSFTRTGGDEQFF
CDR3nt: TGTGCCAGCAGCTTCACTCGGACAGGGGGCGATGAGCAGTTCTTC

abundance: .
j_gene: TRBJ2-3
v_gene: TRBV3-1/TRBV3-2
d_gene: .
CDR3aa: CASSQRTGYTDTQYF
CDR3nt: TGTGCCAGCAGCCAAAGGACGGGGTACACAGATACGCAGTATTTT

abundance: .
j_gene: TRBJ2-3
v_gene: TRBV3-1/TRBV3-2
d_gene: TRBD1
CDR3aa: CASSLGQGRTDTQYF
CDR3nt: TGTGCCAGCAGCCTAGGACAGGGGAGGACAGATACGCAGTATTTT

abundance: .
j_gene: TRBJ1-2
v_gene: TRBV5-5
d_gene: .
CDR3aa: CASSLAGDTLYGYTF
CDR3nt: TGTGCCAGCAGCTTGGCCGGGGACACCCTCTATGGCTACACCTTC

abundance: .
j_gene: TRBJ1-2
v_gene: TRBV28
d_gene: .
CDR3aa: CASSFLNGYTF
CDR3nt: TGTGCCAGCAGTTTCCTTAATGGCTACACCTTC

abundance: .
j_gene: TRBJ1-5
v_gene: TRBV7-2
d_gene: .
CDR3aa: CASSHGTRDQPQHF
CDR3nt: TGTGCCAGCAGCCACGGGACAAGAGATCAGCCCCAGCATTTT

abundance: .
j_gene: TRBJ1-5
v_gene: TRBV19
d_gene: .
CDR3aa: CASSRLADQPQHF
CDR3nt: TGTGCCAGTAGCCGGCTAGCAGATCAGCCCCAGCATTTT

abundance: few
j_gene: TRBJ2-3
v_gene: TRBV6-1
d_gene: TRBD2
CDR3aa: CASSEGLAGADTQYF
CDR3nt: TGTGCCAGCAGTGAGGGACTAGCGGGGGCAGATACGCAGTATTTT

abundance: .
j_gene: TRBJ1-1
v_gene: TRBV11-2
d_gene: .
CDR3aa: CASSTRTDPNTEAFF
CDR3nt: TGTGCCAGCAGCACCCGGACAGACCCGAACACTGAAGCTTTCTTT

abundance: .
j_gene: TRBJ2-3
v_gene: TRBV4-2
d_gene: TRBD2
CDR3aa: CASSRSGTSGNTQYF
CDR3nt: TGTGCCAGCAGCCGGTCTGGGACTAGCGGAAATACGCAGTATTTT

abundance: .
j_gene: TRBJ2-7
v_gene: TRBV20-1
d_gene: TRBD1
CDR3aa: CSASGYRGSYEQYF
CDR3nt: TGCAGTGCTAGTGGGTACAGGGGCTCCTACGAGCAGTACTTC

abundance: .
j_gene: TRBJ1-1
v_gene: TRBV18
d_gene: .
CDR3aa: CASSKQDKNTEAFF
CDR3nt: TGTGCCAGCTCAAAACAGGACAAGAACACTGAAGCTTTCTTT

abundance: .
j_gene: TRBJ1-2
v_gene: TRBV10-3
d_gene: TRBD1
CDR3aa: CAISEWEGGDYGYTF
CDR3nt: TGTGCCATCAGTGAGTGGGAAGGGGGCGACTATGGCTACACCTTC

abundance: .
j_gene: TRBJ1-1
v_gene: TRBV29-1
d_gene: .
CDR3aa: CSARTANTEAFF
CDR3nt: TGCAGCGCCCGGACAGCGAACACTGAAGCTTTCTTT

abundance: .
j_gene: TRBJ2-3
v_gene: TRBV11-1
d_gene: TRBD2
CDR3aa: CASSLTRRGGTDTQYF
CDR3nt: TGTGCCAGCAGCTTAACGCGGCGGGGGGGCACAGATACGCAGTATTTT

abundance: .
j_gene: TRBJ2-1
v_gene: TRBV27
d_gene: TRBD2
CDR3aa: CASSYAGLAGLDEQFF
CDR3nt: TGTGCCAGCAGTTACGCCGGCCTAGCGGGACTCGATGAGCAGTTCTTC

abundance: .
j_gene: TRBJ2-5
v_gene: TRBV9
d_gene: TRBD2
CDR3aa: CASSPRGSLETQYF
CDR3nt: TGTGCCAGCAGCCCCCGCGGGAGCCTCGAGACCCAGTACTTC

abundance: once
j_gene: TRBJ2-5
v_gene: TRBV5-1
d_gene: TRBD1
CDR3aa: CASRPARGQNQKTQYF
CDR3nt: TGCGCCAGCAGACCGGCTCGGGGACAGAACCAAAAGACCCAGTACTTC

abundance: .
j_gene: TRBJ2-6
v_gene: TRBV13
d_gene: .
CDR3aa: CASSLKHLLGAGANVLTF
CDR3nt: TGTGCCAGCAGCCTAAAACACTTGCTAGGGGCTGGGGCCAACGTCCTGACTTTC

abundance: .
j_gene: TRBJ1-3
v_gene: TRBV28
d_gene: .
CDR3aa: CASSLTSGSGNTIYF
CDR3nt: TGTGCCAGCAGTTTAACATCGGGCTCTGGAAACACCATATATTTT

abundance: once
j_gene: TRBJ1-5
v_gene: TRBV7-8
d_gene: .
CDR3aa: CASSLGPGENQPQHF
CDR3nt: TGTGCCAGCAGCTTAGGCCCGGGAGAAAATCAGCCCCAGCATTTT